The sample holds a few counts of the clone carrying this T cell receptor (beta chain). Antigen: not known. CDR3 length: 15 residues. Germline assignment: CDR1 LGHNT and CDR2 FRNRAP. V lost 2 bases, J lost 6 bases, and 16 bases lay in between. One entry per CDR3 protein results from TCRdb running MiXCR on the reads. The sample shows roughly 990,000 distinct CDR3 sequences, roughly a third of them seen only once. This sample stems from a study of T cell repertoires in cytomegalovirus infection. Study background: A matching HLA type, together with CMV infection, was signaled by public TCR beta signatures.

The gene calls are TRBV12-5 and TRBJ1-2, with a tentative D call TRBD1 (6 bases). The sequence derives from a human donor in good health (CMV status not recorded). Some clones in this sample may be carry-over from other donors' samples. The sample was cultured CD8+ T cells from PBMCs, taken from culture after CMV antigen stimulation. The DNA for the CDR3 is TGTGCTAGTGGTTTGAACCGGGACACCTTGGATGGCTACACCTTC. Amino acid sequence: CASGLNRDTLDGYTF.